The 18 T cell receptor beta chains given below trace back to one sample, sequenced in a study of T cells in Graves' hyperthyroidism and ophthalmopathy. There were TCR beta CDR3 regions amplified from RNA transcripts. HTBI primers were employed in a first-round RT-PCR of the TCR CDR3. TCRdb called the multiplex PCR reads again in MiXCR, with one record for every CDR3 protein. The repertoire holds more than 95,000 distinct CDR3 sequences, about half seen once, with approximately 24% in the top ten. Specimen: blood. The receptor set was obtained from a man in his forties with Graves' hyperthyroidism.

This clonotype was recorded many times. The V and J genes are TRBV12-3 or TRBV12-4 and TRBJ2-1, with TRBD1 matching over 9 bases. Trimming took 5 bases from V and 7 from J; bases not matched to a gene: 9. This CDR3 contains 15 residues. CDR3 region: CASSPGTGRVNEQFF. CDR3 nucleotide sequence: TGTGCCAGCAGTCCCGGGACAGGGAGGGTAAATGAGCAGTTCTTC.

This clonotype was counted many times. The V and J genes are TRBV7-2 and TRBJ1-6; the D gene is possibly TRBD1 (6 bases). CDR3 length: 19 amino acids. The germline CDR1 and CDR2 sequences are SGHTA and FQGNSA. Trimming took off 5 bases at V and 0 bases at J, with 20 bases between the two ends. The chain's CDR3 is CASSPRTDRLYSYNSPLHF. DNA of the CDR3: TGTGCCAGCAGCCCCCGAACAGACAGGTTATACTCCTATAATTCACCCCTCCACTTT.

The chain couples TRBV15 to TRBJ2-2; D uncertain. Trimming stripped 0 bases from V and 6 bases from J, with 2 bases between. CDR3 length: 12 residues. From germline, CDR1 is LNHNV and CDR2 YYDKDF (reference sequence). Written as DNA, the CDR3 is TGTGCCACCAGCAGAGATGCCGGGGAGCTGTTTTTT. Protein product: CATSRDAGELFF.

Comments on this clonotype: This clone may be a read error of a much larger clone one base away. The chain employs TRBV5-1 and TRBJ1-1; 7 bases align to TRBD1. J gave up 1 base and V 4 bases, and 13 bases lay outside the gene matches. Germline CDR1 SGHRS, CDR2 YFSETQ. This CDR3 has 17 residues. CDR3 in amino acids: CASSPGQESGRNTEAFF. The CDR3 DNA reads TGCGCCAGCAGCCCTGGACAGGAGTCCGGTAGGAACACTGAAGCTTTCTTT.

This clonotype was recorded a few times. V usage is TRBV29-1 and J usage is TRBJ2-1; TRBD2 agrees at 14 bases. Germline V gene lookup returns CDR1 SQVTM and CDR2 ANQGSEA. The CDR3 totals 13 residues. Germline trimming cut 8 bases from V and 5 bases from J; bases unmatched to any gene: 2. The CDR3 sequence: CSWTSGGHNEQFF. The CDR3 region has the DNA TGCAGCTGGACTAGCGGGGGGCACAATGAGCAGTTCTTC.

The V gene is TRBV19, the J gene TRBJ2-7; TRBD1 aligns across 9 bases. The junction had 15 bases not matched to a gene; V was cut back by 6 bases and J by 9 bases. Germline CDR1 reads LNHDA; CDR2 reads SQIVND (reference sequence). CDR3 length equals 15 residues. This CDR3 reads CASRPTGGGSHGQYF. The CDR3, as DNA: TGTGCCAGTAGGCCCACAGGGGGCGGTTCCCACGGGCAGTACTTC. Full variable domain (missing parts from reference TRBV19 and TRBJ2-7): DGGITQSPKYLFRKEGQNVTLSCEQNLNHDAMYWYRQDPGQGLRLIYYSQIVNDFQKGDIAEGYSVSREKKESFPLTVTSAQKNPTAFYLCASRPTGGGSHGQYFGPGTRLTVT.

The chain employs TRBV29-1 and TRBJ2-2, with 8 bases fitting TRBD2. Germline CDR1 is SQVTM and CDR2 is ANQGSEA. V was clipped by 1 base and J by 6 bases; unmatched bases: 1. This CDR3 is 13 amino acids long. The CDR3 loop reads CSVEVAGPGELFF. CDR3 sequence (DNA): TGCAGCGTTGAAGTAGCGGGGCCCGGGGAGCTGTTTTTT.

This clonotype was detected many times. The genes are TRBV5-1 and TRBJ1-2, with D possibly being TRBD1 (5 bases). The CDR3 sequence is 15 residues long. Trimming shortened V by 0 bases and J by 4 bases, and 13 bases separated the two germline ends. Germline loops: CDR1 SGHRS, CDR2 YFSETQ. The CDR3 reads CASSLGVSGPYGYTF. The CDR3 DNA sequence: TGCGCCAGCAGCTTGGGTGTGTCAGGGCCCTATGGCTACACCTTC.

The rearrangement joins TRBV15 to TRBJ2-1; 10 nucleotides agree with TRBD1. This CDR3 has 17 amino acids. Unmatched junction bases numbered 7, after V lost 3 bases and J lost 2 bases. Per germline, CDR1 LNHNV and CDR2 YYDKDF (reference sequence). In DNA, the CDR3 is TGTGCCACCAGCAGCTTGGGACAGGGGCATGCCTACAATGAGCAGTTCTTC. Protein sequence: CATSSLGQGHAYNEQFF.

This chain links TRBV7-9 with TRBJ2-5; D may be TRBD1 or TRBD2 (5 bases each). Trimming removed 4 bases from V and 5 bases from J, with 17 bases in between. Per germline, CDR1 SEHNR and CDR2 FQNEAQ (reference sequence). CDR3 length: 15 amino acids. The CDR3 nucleotides read TGTGCCAGCAGCTCCGAGTGGGGGATGAAGGAGACCCAGTACTTC. It encodes CASSSEWGMKETQYF.

This clonotype was counted ten times or more. This chain links TRBV11-2 with TRBJ2-3; D gene unclear. V was pared by 1 base and J by 2 bases, with 7 bases between. The CDR3 sequence is 14 residues long. Germline V gene data show CDR1 as SGHAT and CDR2 as FQNNGV. CDR3 protein: CASSLVRNTDTQYF. DNA of the CDR3: TGTGCCAGCAGCTTAGTTAGAAACACAGATACGCAGTATTTT.

V and J are TRBV29-1 and TRBJ1-2, with 10 bases identical to TRBD1. Trimming took 2 bases from V and 6 from J; bases not matched to a gene: 3. In germline, CDR1 is SQVTM, CDR2 ANQGSEA. This CDR3 comprises 13 residues. The CDR3 sequence: CSVEMDRGDGYTF. Written as DNA, the CDR3 is TGCAGCGTTGAAATGGACAGGGGGGATGGCTACACCTTC.

This clonotype showed up just a few times. Being one base from a much bigger clone, this may be a read error. The chain has TRBV20-1 and TRBJ2-7, with 13 bases matching TRBD2. V shed 4 bases and J 5 bases; nucleotides not matched to a gene: 11. CDR1 is DFQATT, CDR2 SNEGSKA, per germline (reference sequence). The CDR3 is made up of 16 amino acids. The CDR3 here is CSAKGGLAGIAHEQYF. As DNA, the CDR3 is TGCAGTGCTAAAGGGGGACTAGCGGGAATTGCCCACGAGCAGTACTTC.

This clonotype came up once. For the CDR3, the DNA is TGCAGTGCTAAGGACCAAACCTACGAGCAGTACTTC. As protein: CSAKDQTYEQYF. This chain joins TRBV20-1 and TRBJ2-7, with unresolved D. The CDR3 has 12 amino acids. Trimming shortened V by 4 bases and J by 2 bases, and 9 bases separated the two germline ends. Germline V gene lookup returns CDR1 DFQATT and CDR2 SNEGSKA (reference sequence).

To note about this clonotype: This clone may be a read error of a much larger clone one base away. The V call is TRBV13, the J call TRBJ2-1; 7 bases map to TRBD2. The CDR3 has 16 amino acids. CDR1 is PRHDT, CDR2 FYEKMQ, per germline (reference sequence). Trimming removed 5 bases from V and 7 bases from J; junction bases left unmatched: 14. In DNA, the CDR3 is TGTGCCAGCAGCACACGGGGTGGGAGGGCCTTAAATGAGCAGTTCTTC. Encoded protein: CASSTRGGRALNEQFF. Combining the CDR3 with reference TRBV13 and TRBJ2-1 gives the whole variable domain AAGVIQSPRHLIKEKRETATLKCYPIPRHDTVYWYQQGPGQDPQFLISFYEKMQSDKGSIPDRFSAQQFSDYHSELNMSSLELGDSALYFCASSTRGGRALNEQFFGPGTRLTVL.

Details on this clonotype: One junction end disagrees with the germline gene, perhaps due to a read error. This chain uses TRBV15 with TRBJ2-5; the match to TRBD1 covers 10 bases. CDR1 is LNHNV and CDR2 is YYDKDF in the germline V gene (reference sequence). The CDR3 runs to 14 residues. CDR3 amino acids: CATSVGQGVETRYF. The CDR3 DNA sequence: TGTGCCACCAGCGTAGGACAGGGGGTGGAGACCCGGTACTTC.

The chain couples TRBV7-2 to TRBJ2-7; D is uncertain. Germline values: CDR1 SGHTA, CDR2 FQGNSA. V lost 5 bases, J lost 6 bases, and 17 bases lay in between. The CDR3 consists of 14 residues. The CDR3 bases are TGTGCCAGCAGCCTCCACCTGATGGGCCTCGAGCAGTACTTC. It translates to CASSLHLMGLEQYF. Full variable domain (remainder filled in from reference TRBV7-2 and TRBJ2-7): GAGVSQSPSNKVTEKGKDVELRCDPISGHTALYWYRQSLGQGLEFLIYFQGNSAPDKSGLPSDRFSAERTGGSVSTLTIQRTQQEDSAVYLCASSLHLMGLEQYFGPGTRLTVT.

This clonotype was seen at least ten times. V and J are TRBV19 and TRBJ1-5, with D perhaps matching TRBD1 (5 bases). Trimming cost V 7 bases and J 7 bases, with 14 bases left between them. The CDR3 sequence is 13 residues long. Germline V gene data show CDR1 as LNHDA and CDR2 as SQIVND (reference sequence). In DNA form, the CDR3 reads TGTGCCAGTACCCTCGGTGGGGGACAGCCCCAGCATTTT. This sequence encodes CASTLGGGQPQHF.